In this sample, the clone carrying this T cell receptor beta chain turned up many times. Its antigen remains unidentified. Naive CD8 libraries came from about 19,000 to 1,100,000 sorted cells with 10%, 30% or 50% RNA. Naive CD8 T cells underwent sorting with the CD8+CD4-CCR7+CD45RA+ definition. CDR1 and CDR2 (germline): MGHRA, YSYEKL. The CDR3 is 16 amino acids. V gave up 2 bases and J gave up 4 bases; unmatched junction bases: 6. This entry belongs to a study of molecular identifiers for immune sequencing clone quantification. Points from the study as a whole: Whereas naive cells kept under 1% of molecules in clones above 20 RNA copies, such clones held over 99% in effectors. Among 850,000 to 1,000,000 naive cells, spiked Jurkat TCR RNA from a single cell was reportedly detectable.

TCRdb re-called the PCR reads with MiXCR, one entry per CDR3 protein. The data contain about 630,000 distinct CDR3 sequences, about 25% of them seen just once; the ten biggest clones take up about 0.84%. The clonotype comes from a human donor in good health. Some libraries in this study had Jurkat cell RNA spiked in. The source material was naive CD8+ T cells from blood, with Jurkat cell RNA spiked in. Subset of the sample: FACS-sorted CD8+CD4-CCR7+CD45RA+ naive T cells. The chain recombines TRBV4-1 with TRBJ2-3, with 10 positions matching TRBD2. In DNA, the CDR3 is TGCGCCAGCAGCCAAAATAGCGGGGGGCCTCCAGATACGCAGTATTTT. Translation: CASSQNSGGPPDTQYF.